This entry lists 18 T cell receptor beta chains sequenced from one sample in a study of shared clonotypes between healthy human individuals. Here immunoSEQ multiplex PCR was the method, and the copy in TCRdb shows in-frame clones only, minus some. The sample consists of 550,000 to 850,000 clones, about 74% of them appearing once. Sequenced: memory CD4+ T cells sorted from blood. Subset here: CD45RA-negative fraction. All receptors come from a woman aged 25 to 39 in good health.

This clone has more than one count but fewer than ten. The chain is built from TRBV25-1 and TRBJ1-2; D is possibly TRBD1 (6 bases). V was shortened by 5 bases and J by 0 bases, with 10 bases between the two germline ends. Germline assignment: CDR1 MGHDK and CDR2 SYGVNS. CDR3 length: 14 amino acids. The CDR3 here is CASSRGAPNYGYTF. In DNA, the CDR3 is TGTGCCAGCAGTCGGGGGGCGCCTAACTATGGCTACACCTTC.

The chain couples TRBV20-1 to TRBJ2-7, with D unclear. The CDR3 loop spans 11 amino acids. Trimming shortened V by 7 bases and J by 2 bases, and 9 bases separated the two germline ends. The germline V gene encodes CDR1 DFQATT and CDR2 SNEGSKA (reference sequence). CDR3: CSVKGTYEQYF. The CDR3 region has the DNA TGCAGTGTCAAGGGAACCTACGAGCAGTACTTC.

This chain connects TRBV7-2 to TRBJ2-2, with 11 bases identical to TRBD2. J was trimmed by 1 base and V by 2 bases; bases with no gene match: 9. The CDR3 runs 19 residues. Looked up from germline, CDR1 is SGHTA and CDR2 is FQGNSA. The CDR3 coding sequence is TGTGCCAGCAGCTTATTGGGACTAGCGGTCATAAAGAACACCGGGGAGCTGTTTTTT. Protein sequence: CASSLLGLAVIKNTGELFF. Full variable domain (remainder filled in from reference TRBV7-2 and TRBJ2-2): GAGVSQSPSNKVTEKGKDVELRCDPISGHTALYWYRQSLGQGLEFLIYFQGNSAPDKSGLPSDRFSAERTGGSVSTLTIQRTQQEDSAVYLCASSLLGLAVIKNTGELFFGEGSRLTVL.

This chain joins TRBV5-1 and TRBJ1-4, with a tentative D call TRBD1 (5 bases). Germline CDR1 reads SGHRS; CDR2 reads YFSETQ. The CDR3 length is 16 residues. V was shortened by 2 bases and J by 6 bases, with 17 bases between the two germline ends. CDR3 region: CASSFVGGSLDEKLFF. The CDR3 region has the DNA TGCGCCAGCAGCTTCGTTGGGGGGTCTTTAGATGAAAAACTGTTTTTT. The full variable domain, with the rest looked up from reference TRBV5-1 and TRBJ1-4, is KAGVTQTPRYLIKTRGQQVTLSCSPISGHRSVSWYQQTPGQGLQFLFEYFSETQRNKGNFPGRFSGRQFSNSRSEMNVSTLELGDSALYLCASSFVGGSLDEKLFFGSGTQLSVL.

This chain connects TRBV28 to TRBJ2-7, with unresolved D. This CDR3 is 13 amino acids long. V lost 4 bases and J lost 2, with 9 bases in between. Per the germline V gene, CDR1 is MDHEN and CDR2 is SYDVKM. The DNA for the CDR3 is TGTGCCAGCAGTTCCCCACGGACCTACGAGCAGTACTTC. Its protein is CASSSPRTYEQYF.

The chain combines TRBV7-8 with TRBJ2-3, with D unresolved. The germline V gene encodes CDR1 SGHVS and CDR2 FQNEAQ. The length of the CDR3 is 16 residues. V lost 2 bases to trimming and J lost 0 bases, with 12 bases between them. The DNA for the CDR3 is TGTGCCAGCAGCTTATGGGCGGTTACTAGCACAGATACGCAGTATTTT. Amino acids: CASSLWAVTSTDTQYF.

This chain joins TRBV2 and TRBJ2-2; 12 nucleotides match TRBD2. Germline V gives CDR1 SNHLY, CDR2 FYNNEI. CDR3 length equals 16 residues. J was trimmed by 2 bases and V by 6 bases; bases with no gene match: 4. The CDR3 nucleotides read TGTGCCAGCAGGGGACTAGCGGGCTTCAACACCGGGGAGCTGTTTTTT. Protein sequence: CASRGLAGFNTGELFF.

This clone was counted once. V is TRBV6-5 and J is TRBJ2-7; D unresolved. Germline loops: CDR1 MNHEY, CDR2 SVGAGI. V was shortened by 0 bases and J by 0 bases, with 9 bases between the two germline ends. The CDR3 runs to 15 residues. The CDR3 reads CASSYSEAASYEQYF. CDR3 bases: TGTGCCAGCAGTTACTCTGAAGCAGCCTCCTACGAGCAGTACTTC.

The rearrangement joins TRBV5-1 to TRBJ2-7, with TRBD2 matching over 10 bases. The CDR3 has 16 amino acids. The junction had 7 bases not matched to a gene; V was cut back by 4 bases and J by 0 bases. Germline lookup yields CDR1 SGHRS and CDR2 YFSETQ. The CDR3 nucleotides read TGCGCCAGCAGCCCTGATAGCGGGAGGAGCTCCTACGAGCAGTACTTC. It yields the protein CASSPDSGRSSYEQYF.

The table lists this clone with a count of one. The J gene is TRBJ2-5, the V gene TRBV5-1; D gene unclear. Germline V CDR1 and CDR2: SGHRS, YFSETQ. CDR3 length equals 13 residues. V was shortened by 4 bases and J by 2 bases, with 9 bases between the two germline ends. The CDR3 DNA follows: TGCGCCAGCAGCAAGCAGGAACAAGAGACCCAGTACTTC. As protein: CASSKQEQETQYF.

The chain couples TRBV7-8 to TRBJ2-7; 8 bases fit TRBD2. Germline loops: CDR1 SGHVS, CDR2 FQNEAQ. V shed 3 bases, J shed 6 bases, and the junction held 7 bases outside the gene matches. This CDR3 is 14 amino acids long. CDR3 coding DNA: TGTGCCAGCAGCTTTAACAGCGGGAGTCGCGAGCAGTACTTC. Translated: CASSFNSGSREQYF.

The CDR3 nucleotides read TGTGCCAGCAGCTTAACGTTAACCGGAGAGCAGTTCTTC. This codes for CASSLTLTGEQFF. V is TRBV7-3 and J is TRBJ2-1; unclear D gene. Germline lookup yields CDR1 SGHTA and CDR2 FQGTGA. The CDR3 runs 13 residues. The germline V and J ends were trimmed by 0 bases and 10 bases, with 10 bases remaining between them.

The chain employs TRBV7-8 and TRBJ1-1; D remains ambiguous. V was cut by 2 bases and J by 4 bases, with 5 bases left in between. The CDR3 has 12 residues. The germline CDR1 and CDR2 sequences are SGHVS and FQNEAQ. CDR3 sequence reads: CASSLYATEAFF. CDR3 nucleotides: TGTGCCAGCAGCTTATACGCCACTGAAGCTTTCTTT.

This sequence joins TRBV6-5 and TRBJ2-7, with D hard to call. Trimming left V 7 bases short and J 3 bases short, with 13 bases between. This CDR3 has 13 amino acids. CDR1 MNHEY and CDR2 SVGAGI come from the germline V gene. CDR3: CASNRDPHYEQYF. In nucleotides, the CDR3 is TGTGCCAGCAATCGCGACCCACACTACGAGCAGTACTTC.

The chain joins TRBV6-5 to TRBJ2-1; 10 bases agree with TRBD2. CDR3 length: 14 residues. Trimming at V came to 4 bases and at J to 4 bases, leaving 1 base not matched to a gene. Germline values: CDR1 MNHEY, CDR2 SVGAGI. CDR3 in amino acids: CASSSTSGYNEQFF. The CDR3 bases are TGTGCCAGCAGTTCGACTAGCGGGTACAATGAGCAGTTCTTC.

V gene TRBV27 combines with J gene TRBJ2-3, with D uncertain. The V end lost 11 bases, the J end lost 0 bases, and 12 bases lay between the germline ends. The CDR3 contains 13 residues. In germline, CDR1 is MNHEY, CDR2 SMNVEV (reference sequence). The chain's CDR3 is CACPLKSTDTQYF. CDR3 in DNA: TGTGCCTGTCCCCTGAAAAGCACAGATACGCAGTATTTT.

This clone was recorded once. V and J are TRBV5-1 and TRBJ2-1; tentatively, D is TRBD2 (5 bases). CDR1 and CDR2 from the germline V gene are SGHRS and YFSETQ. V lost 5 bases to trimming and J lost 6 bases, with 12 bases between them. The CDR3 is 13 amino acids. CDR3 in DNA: TGCGCCAGCAGACAAGGAGGCGGCAATGAGCAGTTCTTC. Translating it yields CASRQGGGNEQFF.

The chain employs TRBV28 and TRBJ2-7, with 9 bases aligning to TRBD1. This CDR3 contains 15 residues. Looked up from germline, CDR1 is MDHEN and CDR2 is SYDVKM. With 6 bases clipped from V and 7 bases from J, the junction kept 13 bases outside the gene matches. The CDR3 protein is CASSPPGQGPQEQYF. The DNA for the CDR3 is TGTGCCAGCAGCCCCCCGGGACAGGGACCTCAGGAGCAGTACTTC.